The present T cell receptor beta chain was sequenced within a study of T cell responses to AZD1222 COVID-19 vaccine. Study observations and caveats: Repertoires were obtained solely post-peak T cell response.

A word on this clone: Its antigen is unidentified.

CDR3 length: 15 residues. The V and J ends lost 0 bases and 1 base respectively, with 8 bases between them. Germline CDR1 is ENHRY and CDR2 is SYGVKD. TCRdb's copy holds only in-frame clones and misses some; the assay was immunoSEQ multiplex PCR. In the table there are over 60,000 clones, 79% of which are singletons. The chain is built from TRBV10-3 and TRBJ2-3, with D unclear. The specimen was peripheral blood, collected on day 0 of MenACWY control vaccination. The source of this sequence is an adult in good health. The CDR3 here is CAISESRSGTDTQYF. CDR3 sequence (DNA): TGTGCCATCAGTGAGTCGAGGTCGGGCACAGATACGCAGTATTTT.